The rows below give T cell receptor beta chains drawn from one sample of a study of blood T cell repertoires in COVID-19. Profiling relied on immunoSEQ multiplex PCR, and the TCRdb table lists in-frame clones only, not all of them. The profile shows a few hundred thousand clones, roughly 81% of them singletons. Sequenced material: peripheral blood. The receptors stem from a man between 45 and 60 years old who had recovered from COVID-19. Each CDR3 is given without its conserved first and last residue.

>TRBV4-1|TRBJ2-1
ASSLTPSGSNEQF
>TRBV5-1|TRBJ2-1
ASSWGGTSGGLNEQF
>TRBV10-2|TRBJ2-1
ASSESGSTEQF
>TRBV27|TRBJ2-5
ASSLLPGGARAGQETQY
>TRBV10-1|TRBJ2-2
ASSPAGTSGLANTGELF
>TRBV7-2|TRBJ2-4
ASSLAHTAKNIQY
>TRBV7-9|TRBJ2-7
ASSVGGREQY
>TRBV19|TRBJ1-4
ASHSLDSRNEKLF
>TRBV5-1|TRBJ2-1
ASRYGLAGVSSYNEQF
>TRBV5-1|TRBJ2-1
ASSLADGLAGGNEQF
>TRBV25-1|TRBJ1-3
ASTKQGNSGNTIY
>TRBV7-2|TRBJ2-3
ASSDHNRDY
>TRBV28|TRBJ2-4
ASSLRGAAKNIQY
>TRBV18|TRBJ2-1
ASSPLAGGNSYNEQF
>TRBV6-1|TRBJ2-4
ASSETPPPGLQGRAKNIQY
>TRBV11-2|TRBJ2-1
ASSSNLVGGYEQF
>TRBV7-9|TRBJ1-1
ASSFLQGDHTEAF
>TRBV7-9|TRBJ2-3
ASSPPGDTQY
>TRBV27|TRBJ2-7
ASTATGPVYEQY
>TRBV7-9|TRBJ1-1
ASSFGQANTEAF
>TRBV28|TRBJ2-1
ASSLPAGGVNEQF
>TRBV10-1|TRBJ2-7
ATSQGASYEQY
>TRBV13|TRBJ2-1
ASSLGLMGDRVYNEQF
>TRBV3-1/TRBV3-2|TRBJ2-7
ASSQAGLRDEQY
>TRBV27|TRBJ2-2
ASSRRSGELF
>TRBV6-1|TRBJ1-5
ASSESRQGWSNQPQH
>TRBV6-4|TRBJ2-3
ASRAGASTDTQY
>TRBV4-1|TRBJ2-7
ASSSTGGLEQY
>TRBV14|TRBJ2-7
ASSQGLSGAYEQY
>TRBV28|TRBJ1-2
ASSFLTDQHGYT
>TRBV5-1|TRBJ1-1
ASSRDRAGAF
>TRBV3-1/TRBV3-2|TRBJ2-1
ASSLEHEQF
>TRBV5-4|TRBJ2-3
ASSLATGQTDTQY
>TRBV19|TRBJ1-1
ASRVERGRTEAF
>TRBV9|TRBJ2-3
ASSDGSGRGSDTQY
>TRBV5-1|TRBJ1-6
ASSVGLTGLGRDSPLH
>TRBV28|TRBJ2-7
ASRDRASYEQY
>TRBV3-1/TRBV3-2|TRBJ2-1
ASSQLDSAEQF
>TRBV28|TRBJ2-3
ASSFSSAGGGPDTQY
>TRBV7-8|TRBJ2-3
ASSPEIISTDTQY
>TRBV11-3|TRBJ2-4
ASSPGLPNIQY
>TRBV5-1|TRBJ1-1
ASSSTGETEAF
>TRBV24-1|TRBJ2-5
ATSDPGLAGGEETQY
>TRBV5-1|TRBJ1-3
ASSLDIAVPGLGTIY
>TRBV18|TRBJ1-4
ASSLSRDRGGKLF
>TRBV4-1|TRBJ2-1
ASSLTDSNEQF
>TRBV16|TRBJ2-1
ASSRRLAGSNEQF
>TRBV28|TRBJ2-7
ALTQDRGFPGQY
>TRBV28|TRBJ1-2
ASSPSTRVEGGYT
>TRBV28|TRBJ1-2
ASTTGGNYGYT
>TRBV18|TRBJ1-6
ASSLYNSPLH
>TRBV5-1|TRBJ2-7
ASSVSGTGYYEQY
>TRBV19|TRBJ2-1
ASSDFSGTPQF